This T cell receptor beta chain originates from a study of T-cell reconstitution after alpha-beta-depleted transplantation in children. Germline CDR1 is DFQATT and CDR2 is SNEGSKA (reference sequence). The V gene lost 5 bases and the J gene lost 4 bases, with 17 bases spanning the gap. The CDR3 contains 14 residues. Unique molecular identifiers were incorporated during preparation of the TCRbeta library. Each CDR3 protein gets one entry after TCRdb re-called the PCR reads with MiXCR. The table has some 640,000 distinct CDR3 sequences, roughly 17% seen once. This clonotype was observed a handful of times.

The sequencing used PBMCs from the stem cell graft donor, collected from the stem cell graft. This clonotype was sampled from a human donor who donated a stem cell graft to a child with acute myeloid leukemia. The chain couples TRBV20-1 to TRBJ1-1, with TRBD1 as a possible D gene (6 bases). The CDR3 is CSAGEGGAVTEAFF. The CDR3 region has the DNA TGCAGTGCTGGGGAGGGGGGCGCGGTCACTGAAGCTTTCTTT.